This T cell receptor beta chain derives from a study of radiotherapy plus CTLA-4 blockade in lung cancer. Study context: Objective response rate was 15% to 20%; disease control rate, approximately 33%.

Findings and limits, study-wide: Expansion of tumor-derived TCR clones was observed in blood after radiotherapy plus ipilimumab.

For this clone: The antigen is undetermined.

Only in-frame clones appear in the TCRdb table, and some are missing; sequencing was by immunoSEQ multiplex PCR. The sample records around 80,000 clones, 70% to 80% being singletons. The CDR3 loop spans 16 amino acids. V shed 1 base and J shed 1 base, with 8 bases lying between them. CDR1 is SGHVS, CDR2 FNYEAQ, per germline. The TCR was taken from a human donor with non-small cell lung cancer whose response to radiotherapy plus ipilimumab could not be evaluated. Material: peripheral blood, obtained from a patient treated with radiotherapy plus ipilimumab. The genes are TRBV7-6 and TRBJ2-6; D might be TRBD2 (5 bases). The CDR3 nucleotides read TGTGCCAGCAGCTTAGAGAGGGTTTCTGGGGCCAACGTCCTGACTTTC. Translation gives CASSLERVSGANVLTF.